Listed below are T cell receptor beta chains from one sample, sequenced in a study of blood T cell repertoires in COVID-19. The method was immunoSEQ multiplex PCR; TCRdb's version includes in-frame clones alone and lacks a portion of them. The sample carries more than 200,000 clones, 83% recorded once. Sequenced: peripheral blood. These TCRs come from a man in his forties with active or convalescent COVID-19. The CDR3 runs from the conserved cysteine through the conserved F or W. The size entry is marked missing in some rows and otherwise reads once, few, many or a size class.

TRBV6-5	NA	TRBJ1-6	CASSYGTGYSPLHF
TRBV7-2	NA	TRBJ2-1	CASSLMPGERNEQFF
TRBV28	NA	TRBJ1-5	CASSPIPAGVNNQPQHF
TRBV9	NA	TRBJ1-5	CASSRTDYQPQHF
TRBV30	NA	TRBJ1-3	CAWSLTTGTFGNTIYF
TRBV27	NA	TRBJ1-2	CATLPGTGPNYGYTF
TRBV19	NA	TRBJ1-2	CASSAPGKGSPSNYGYTF
TRBV30	NA	TRBJ2-7	CAWSEAEGSAYEQYF
TRBV15	NA	TRBJ2-3	CVSLRQGGVADTQYF
TRBV7-2	once	TRBJ1-1	CASSPRQADSTEAFF
TRBV12-3/TRBV12-4	NA	TRBJ1-5	CASSFSNQPQHF
TRBV9	once	TRBJ2-2	CASRPGGSGTNTGELFF
TRBV10-2	NA	TRBJ2-7	CASSDSPSGSHEQYF
TRBV6-4	NA	TRBJ2-1	CASSSGNEQFF
TRBV4-1	NA	TRBJ2-2	CASSRGFTSGKDTGELFF
TRBV7-9	few	TRBJ2-7	CASSLGEGQGREQYF
TRBV6-5	NA	TRBJ1-4	CASSMTGTVYEKLFF